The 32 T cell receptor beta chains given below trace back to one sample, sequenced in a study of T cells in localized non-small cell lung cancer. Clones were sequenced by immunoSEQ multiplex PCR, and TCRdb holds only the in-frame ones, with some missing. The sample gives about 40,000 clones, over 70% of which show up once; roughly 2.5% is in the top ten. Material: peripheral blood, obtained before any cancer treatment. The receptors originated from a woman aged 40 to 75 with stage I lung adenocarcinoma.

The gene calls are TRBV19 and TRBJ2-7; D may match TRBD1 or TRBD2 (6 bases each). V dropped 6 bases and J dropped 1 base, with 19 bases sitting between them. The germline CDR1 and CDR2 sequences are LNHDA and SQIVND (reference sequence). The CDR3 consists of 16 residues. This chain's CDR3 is CASRPQGRGESYEQYF. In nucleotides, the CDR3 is TGTGCCAGTAGGCCACAGGGAAGGGGGGAATCCTACGAGCAGTACTTC.

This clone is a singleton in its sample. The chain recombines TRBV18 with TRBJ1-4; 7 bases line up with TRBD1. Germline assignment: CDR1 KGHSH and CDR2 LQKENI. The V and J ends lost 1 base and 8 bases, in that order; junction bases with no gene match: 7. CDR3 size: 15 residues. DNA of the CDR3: TGTGCCAGCTCACCACGGGACAGTATAGGGGAAAAACTGTTTTTT. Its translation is CASSPRDSIGEKLFF. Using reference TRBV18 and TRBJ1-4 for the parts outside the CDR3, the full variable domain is NAGVMQNPRHLVRRRGQEARLRCSPMKGHSHVYWYRQLPEEGLKFMVYLQKENIIDESGMPKERFSAEFPKEGPSILRIQQVVRGDSAAYFCASSPRDSIGEKLFFGSGTQLSVL.

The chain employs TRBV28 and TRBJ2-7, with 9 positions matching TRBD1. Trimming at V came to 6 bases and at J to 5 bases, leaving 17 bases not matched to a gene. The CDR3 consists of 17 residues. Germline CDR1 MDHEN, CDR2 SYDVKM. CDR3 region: CASRGTGWRGGGNEQYF. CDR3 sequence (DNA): TGTGCCAGCAGAGGGACAGGGTGGCGTGGGGGAGGAAACGAGCAGTACTTC.

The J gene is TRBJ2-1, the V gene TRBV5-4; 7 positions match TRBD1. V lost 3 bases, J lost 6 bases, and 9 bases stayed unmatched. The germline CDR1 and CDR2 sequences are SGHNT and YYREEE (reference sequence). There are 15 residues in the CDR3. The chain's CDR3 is CASSSTRHRGNEQFF. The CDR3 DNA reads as TGTGCCAGCAGCTCGACTCGTCACAGGGGCAATGAGCAGTTCTTC. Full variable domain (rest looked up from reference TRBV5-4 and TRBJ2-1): ETGVTQSPTHLIKTRGQQVTLRCSSQSGHNTVSWYQQALGQGPQFIFQYYREEENGRGNFPPRFSGLQFPNYSSELNVNALELDDSALYLCASSSTRHRGNEQFFGPGTRLTVL.

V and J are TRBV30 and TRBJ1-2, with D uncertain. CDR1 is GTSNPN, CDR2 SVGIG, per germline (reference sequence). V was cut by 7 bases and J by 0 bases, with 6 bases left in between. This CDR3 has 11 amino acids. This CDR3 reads CALFSNYGYTF. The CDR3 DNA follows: TGTGCCTTGTTCTCTAACTATGGCTACACCTTC.

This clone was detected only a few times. The CDR3 spells CASSELAGSSYEQYF. Here the CDR3 DNA reads TGTGCCAGCAGCGAACTAGCGGGATCCTCCTACGAGCAGTACTTC. This chain uses TRBV7-9 with TRBJ2-7, with 10 bases lining up with TRBD2. V lost 5 bases and J lost 0; bases outside the gene matches: 4. Germline CDR1 reads SEHNR; CDR2 reads FQNEAQ (reference sequence). CDR3 length: 15 amino acids.

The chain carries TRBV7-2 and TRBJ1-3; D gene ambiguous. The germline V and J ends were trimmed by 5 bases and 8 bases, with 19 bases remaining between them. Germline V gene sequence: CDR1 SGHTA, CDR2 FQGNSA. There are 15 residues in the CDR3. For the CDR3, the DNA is TGTGCCAGCAGCACCCCCTCGGCAGGCGGTCACACCATATATTTT. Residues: CASSTPSAGGHTIYF.

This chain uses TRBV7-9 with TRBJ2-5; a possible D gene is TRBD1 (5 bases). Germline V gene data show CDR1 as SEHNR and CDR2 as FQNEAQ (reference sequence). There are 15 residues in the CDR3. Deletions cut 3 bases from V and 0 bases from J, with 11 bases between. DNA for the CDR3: TGTGCCAGCAGCTTCTTTTTAGGGGACCAAGAGACCCAGTACTTC. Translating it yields CASSFFLGDQETQYF.

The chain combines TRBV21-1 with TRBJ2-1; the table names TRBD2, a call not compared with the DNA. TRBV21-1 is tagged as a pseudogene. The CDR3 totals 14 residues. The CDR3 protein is CASATSGRIGEQFF. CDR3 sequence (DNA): TGTGCCAGCGCGACTAGCGGGAGGATAGGTGAGCAGTTCTTC.

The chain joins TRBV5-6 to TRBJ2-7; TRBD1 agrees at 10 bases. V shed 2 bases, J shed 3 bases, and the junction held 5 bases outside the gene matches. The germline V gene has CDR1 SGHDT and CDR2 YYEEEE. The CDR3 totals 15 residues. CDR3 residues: CASSFGTGELYEQYF. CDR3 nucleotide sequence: TGTGCCAGCAGCTTTGGGACAGGGGAACTCTACGAGCAGTACTTC.

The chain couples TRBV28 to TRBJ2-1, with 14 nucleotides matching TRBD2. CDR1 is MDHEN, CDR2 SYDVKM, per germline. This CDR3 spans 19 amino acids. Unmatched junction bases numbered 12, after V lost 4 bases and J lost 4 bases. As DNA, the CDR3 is TGTGCCAGCAGTTCCCTGACTAGCGGGAGGGCCGGGATTTACAATGAGCAGTTCTTC. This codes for CASSSLTSGRAGIYNEQFF. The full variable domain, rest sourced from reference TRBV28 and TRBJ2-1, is DVKVTQSSRYLVKRTGEKVFLECVQDMDHENMFWYRQDPGLGLRLIYFSYDVKMKEKGDIPEGYSVSREKKERFSLILESASTNQTSMYLCASSSLTSGRAGIYNEQFFGPGTRLTVL.

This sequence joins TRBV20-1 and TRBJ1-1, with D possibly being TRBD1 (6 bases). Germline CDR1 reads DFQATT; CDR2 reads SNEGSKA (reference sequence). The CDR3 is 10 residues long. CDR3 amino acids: CRGHGTEAFF. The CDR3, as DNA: TGCAGGGGACACGGCACTGAAGCTTTCTTT.

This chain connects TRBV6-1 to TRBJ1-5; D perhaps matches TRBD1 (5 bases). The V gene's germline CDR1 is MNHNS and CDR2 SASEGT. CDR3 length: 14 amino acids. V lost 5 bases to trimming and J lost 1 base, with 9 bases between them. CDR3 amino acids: CASSRQTSNQPQHF. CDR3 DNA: TGTGCCAGCAGTCGACAGACGAGCAATCAGCCCCAGCATTTT.

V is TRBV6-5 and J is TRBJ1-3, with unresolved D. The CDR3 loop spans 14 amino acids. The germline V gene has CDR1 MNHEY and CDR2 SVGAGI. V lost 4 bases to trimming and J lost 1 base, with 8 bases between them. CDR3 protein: CASSSVVSGNTIYF. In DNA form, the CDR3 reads TGTGCCAGCAGTTCAGTGGTGTCTGGAAACACCATATATTTT.

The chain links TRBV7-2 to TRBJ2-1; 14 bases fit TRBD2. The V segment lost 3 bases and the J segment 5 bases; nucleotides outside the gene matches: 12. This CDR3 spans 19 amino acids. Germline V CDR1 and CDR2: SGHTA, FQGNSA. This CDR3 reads CASSLLPGLAGAPHNEQFF. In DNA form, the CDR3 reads TGTGCCAGCAGCTTGTTGCCGGGACTAGCGGGAGCCCCCCACAATGAGCAGTTCTTC.

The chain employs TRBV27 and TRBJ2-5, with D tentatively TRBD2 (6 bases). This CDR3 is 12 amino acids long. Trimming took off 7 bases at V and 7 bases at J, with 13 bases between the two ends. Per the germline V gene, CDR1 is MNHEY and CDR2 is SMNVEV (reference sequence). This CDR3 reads CASKGTGGTQYF. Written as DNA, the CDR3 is TGTGCCAGCAAGGGAACCGGGGGGACCCAGTACTTC.

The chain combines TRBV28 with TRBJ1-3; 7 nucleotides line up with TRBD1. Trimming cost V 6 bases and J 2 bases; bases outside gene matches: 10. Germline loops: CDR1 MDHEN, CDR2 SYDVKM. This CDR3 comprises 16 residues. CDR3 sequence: CASSLTDRITGNTIYF. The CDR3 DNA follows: TGTGCCAGCAGCTTAACGGACAGGATTACTGGAAACACCATATATTTT.

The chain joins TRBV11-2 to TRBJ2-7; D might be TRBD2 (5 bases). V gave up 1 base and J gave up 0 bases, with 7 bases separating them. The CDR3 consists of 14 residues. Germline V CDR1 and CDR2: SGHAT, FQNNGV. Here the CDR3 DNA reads TGTGCCAGCAGCTTAGGAGGGTTCTCCTACGAGCAGTACTTC. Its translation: CASSLGGFSYEQYF. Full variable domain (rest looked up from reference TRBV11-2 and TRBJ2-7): EAGVAQSPRYKIIEKRQSVAFWCNPISGHATLYWYQQILGQGPKLLIQFQNNGVVDDSQLPKDRFSAERLKGVDSTLKIQPAKLEDSAVYLCASSLGGFSYEQYFGPGTRLTVT.

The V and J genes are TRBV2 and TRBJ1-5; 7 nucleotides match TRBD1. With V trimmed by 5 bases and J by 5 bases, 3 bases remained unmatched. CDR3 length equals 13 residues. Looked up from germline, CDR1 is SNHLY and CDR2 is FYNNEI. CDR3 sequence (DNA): TGTGCCAGCAGTTATACAGGGGATCAGCCCCAGCATTTT. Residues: CASSYTGDQPQHF.

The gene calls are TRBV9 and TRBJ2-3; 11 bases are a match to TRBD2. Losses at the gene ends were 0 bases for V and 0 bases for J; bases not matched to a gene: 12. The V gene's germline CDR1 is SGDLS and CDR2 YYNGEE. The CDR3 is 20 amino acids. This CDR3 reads CASSVVPPGLADLSTDTQYF. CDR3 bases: TGTGCCAGCAGCGTAGTTCCCCCGGGACTAGCGGATCTTAGCACAGATACGCAGTATTTT.

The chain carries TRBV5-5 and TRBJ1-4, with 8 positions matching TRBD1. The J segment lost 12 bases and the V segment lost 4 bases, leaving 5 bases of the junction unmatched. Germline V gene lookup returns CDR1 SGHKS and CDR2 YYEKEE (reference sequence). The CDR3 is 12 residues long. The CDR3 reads CASSHDRGELFF. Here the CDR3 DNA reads TGTGCCAGCAGCCACGACAGGGGTGAACTGTTTTTT.

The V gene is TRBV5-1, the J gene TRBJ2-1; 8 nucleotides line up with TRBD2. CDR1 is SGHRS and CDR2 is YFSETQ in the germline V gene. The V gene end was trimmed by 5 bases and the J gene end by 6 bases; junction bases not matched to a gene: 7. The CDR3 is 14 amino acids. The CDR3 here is CASSPGLVFNEQFF. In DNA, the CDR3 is TGCGCCAGCAGTCCGGGACTAGTATTCAATGAGCAGTTCTTC. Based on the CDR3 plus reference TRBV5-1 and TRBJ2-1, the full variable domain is KAGVTQTPRYLIKTRGQQVTLSCSPISGHRSVSWYQQTPGQGLQFLFEYFSETQRNKGNFPGRFSGRQFSNSRSEMNVSTLELGDSALYLCASSPGLVFNEQFFGPGTRLTVL.

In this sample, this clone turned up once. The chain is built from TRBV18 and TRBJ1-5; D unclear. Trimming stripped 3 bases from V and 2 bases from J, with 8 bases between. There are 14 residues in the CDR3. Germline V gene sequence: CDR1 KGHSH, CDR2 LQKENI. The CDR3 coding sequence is TGTGCCAGCTCACCTTGGCAGGGCAATCAGCCCCAGCATTTT. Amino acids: CASSPWQGNQPQHF.

CDR3 region: CAISEYQGGALGAFF. As DNA, the CDR3 is TGTGCCATCAGTGAGTACCAAGGCGGCGCCCTGGGAGCTTTCTTT. V usage is TRBV10-3 and J usage is TRBJ1-1; unclear D gene. Looked up from germline, CDR1 is ENHRY and CDR2 is SYGVKD. The CDR3 spans 15 residues. V lost 1 base, J lost 10 bases, and 19 bases lay in between.

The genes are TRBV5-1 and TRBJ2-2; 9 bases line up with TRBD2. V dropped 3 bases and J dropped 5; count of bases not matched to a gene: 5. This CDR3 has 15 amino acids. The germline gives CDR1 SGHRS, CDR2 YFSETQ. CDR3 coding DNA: TGCGCCAGCAGCTCGGGACTAGCCTTAACCGGGGAGCTGTTTTTT. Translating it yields CASSSGLALTGELFF.

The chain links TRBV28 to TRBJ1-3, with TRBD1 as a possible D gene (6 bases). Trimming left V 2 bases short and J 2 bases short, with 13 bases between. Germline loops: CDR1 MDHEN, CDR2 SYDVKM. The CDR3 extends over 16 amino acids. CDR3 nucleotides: TGTGCCAGCAGTTTACGGGGGGCCGGTACTGGAAACACCATATATTTT. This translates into CASSLRGAGTGNTIYF.

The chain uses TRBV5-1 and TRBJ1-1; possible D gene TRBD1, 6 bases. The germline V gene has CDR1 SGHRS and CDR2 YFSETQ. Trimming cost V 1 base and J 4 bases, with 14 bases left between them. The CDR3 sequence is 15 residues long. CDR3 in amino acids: CASSLTQQGVTEAFF. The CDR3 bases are TGCGCCAGCAGCTTGACCCAACAGGGTGTCACTGAAGCTTTCTTT.

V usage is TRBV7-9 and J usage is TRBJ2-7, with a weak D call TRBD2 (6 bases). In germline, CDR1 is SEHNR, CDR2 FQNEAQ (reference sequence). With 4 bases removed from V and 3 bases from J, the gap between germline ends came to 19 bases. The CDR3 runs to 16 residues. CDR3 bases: TGTGCCAGCAGCTCGCTGGAGGGCCCCCCCCGCTACGAGCAGTACTTC. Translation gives CASSSLEGPPRYEQYF.

Here the CDR3 DNA reads TGTGCCAGCAGCTTAATGGTGGGCTACACCTTC. This encodes CASSLMVGYTF. V is TRBV7-2 and J is TRBJ1-2; D unclear. V gave up 2 bases and J gave up 8 bases, with 6 bases separating them. The CDR3 sequence is 11 residues long. CDR1 SGHTA and CDR2 FQGNSA come from the germline V gene. Supplemented by reference TRBV7-2 and TRBJ1-2, the full variable domain reads GAGVSQSPSNKVTEKGKDVELRCDPISGHTALYWYRQSLGQGLEFLIYFQGNSAPDKSGLPSDRFSAERTGGSVSTLTIQRTQQEDSAVYLCASSLMVGYTFGSGTRLTVV.

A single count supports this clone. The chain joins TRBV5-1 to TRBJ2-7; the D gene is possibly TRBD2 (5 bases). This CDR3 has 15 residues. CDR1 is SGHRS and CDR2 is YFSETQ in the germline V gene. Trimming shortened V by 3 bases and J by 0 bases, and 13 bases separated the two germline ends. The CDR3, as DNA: TGCGCCAGCAGCTGGCAGGCGGGCAACTCCTACGAGCAGTACTTC. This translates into CASSWQAGNSYEQYF.

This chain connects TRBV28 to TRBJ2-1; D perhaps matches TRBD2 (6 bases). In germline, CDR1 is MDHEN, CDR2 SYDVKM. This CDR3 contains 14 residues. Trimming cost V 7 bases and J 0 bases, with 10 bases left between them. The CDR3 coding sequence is TGTGCCAGCATAGCCGGGAGCTCCTACAATGAGCAGTTCTTC. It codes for CASIAGSSYNEQFF.

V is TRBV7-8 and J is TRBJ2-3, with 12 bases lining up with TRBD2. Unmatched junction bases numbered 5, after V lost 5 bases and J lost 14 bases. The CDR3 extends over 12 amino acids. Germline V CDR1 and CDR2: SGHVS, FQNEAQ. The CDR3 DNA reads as TGTGCCAGCAGCCCTAGCGGGAGGGAGGTGTATTTT. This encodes CASSPSGREVYF. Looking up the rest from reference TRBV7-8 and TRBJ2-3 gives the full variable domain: GAGVSQSPRYKVAKRGQDVALRCDPISGHVSLFWYQQALGQGPEFLTYFQNEAQLDKSGLPSDRFFAERPEGSVSTLKIQRTQQEDSAVYLCASSPSGREVYFGPGTRLTVL.